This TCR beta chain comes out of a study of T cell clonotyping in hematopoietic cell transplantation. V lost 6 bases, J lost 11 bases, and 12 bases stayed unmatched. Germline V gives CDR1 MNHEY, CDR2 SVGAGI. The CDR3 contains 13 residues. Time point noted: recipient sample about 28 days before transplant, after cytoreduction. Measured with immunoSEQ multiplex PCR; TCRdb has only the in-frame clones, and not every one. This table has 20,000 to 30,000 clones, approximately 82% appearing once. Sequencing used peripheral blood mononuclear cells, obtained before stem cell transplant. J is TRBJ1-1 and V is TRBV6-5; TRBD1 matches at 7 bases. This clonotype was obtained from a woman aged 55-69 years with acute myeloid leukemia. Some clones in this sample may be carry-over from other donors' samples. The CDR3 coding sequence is TGTGCCAGCAGCCCACCCAACAGGGGATTGGCTTTCTTT. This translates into CASSPPNRGLAFF.